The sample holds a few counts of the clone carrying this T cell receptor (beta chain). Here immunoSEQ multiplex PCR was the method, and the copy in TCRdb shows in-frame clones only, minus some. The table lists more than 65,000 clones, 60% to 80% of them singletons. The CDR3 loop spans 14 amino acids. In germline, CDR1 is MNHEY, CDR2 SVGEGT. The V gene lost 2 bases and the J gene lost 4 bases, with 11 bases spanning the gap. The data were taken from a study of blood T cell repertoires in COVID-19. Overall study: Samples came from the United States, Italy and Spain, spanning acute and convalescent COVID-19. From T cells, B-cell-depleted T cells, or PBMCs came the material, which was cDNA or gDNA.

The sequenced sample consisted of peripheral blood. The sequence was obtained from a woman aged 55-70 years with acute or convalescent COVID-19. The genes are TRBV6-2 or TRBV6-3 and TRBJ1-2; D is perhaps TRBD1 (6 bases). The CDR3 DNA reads TGTGCCAGCAGTTACACGGCCAGGGGCTATGGCTACACCTTC. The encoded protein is CASSYTARGYGYTF.